This T cell receptor (beta chain) was captured by sequencing in a study of blood T cell repertoires in COVID-19. For the study at large: Whether acute or convalescent, the COVID-19 samples came from the United States, Italy and Spain.

Source study methods: Reference gene primer amplification in the assay estimated nucleated cell counts. Method: immunoSEQ multiplex PCR; TCRdb's copy keeps in-frame clones and lacks some. Clonal size and the V and J genes are those of that table, whereas D and trimming came from the DNA. The table has 55,000 to 80,000 clones, 80% to 85% seen once. Trimming removed 4 bases from V and 5 bases from J, with 25 bases in between. This CDR3 spans 18 amino acids. Germline values: CDR1 SGHKS, CDR2 YYEKEE (reference sequence). The count of this clone is one. The chain recombines TRBV5-5 with TRBJ2-4, with a weak D call TRBD1 (6 bases). The sequence came from a human donor in a cohort sampled during active COVID-19. Sequences were obtained from peripheral blood. In nucleotides, the CDR3 is TGTGCCAGCAGCATTGACGGGACACCTCTCAGGACCCAAAACATTCAGTACTTC. Translation gives CASSIDGTPLRTQNIQYF.